This TCR beta chain was sequenced during a study of T cells after posttransplantation cyclophosphamide. The germline gives CDR1 LNHDA, CDR2 SQIVND (reference sequence). Trimming cost V 5 bases and J 10 bases; bases outside gene matches: 12. The CDR3 contains 16 residues. Treatment was busulfan-fludarabine conditioning, a marrow graft, and cyclophosphamide on days +3 and +4. Data came from immunoSEQ multiplex PCR; TCRdb stores just in-frame clones and leaves some out. The data contain some 6,000 clones, around four fifths of them singletons. Sample: CD8+ T cells sorted from PBMCs, taken 1,300 to 1,500 days after allogeneic stem cell transplant with posttransplant cyclophosphamide. The receptor was derived from a female patient between 50 and 59 years old who received an allogeneic stem cell transplant from a related donor, was CMV-positive, and had no GVHD. Some T cells may be transferred from the graft donor. The genes are TRBV19 and TRBJ2-1; 12 bases map to TRBD2. CDR3 sequence reads: CASSLDPGLAGMEQFF. The DNA of the CDR3 is TGTGCCAGTAGTCTCGACCCGGGACTAGCGGGCATGGAGCAGTTCTTC.